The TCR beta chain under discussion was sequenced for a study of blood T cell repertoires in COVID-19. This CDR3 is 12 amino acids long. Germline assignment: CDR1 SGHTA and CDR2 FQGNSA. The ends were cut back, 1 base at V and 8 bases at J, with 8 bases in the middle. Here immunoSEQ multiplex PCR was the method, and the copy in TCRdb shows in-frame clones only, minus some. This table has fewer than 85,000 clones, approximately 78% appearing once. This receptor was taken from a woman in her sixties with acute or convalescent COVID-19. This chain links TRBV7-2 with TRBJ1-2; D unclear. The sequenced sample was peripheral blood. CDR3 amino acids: CASSLVVAGYTF. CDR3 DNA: TGTGCCAGCAGCTTAGTCGTAGCGGGCTACACCTTC. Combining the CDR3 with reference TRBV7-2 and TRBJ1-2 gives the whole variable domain GAGVSQSPSNKVTEKGKDVELRCDPISGHTALYWYRQSLGQGLEFLIYFQGNSAPDKSGLPSDRFSAERTGGSVSTLTIQRTQQEDSAVYLCASSLVVAGYTFGSGTRLTVV.